This T cell receptor (beta chain) was found in a study of cytomegalovirus exposure and HLA in healthy donors. On this clone itself: As yet, its antigen is unknown.

Findings and limits, study-wide: For most TCR beta V segments, an earlier analysis put the productive rate at about 90% or about 30% of the time.

V lost 4 bases to trimming and J lost 4 bases; unmatched junction nucleotides: 4. This CDR3 region has 13 residues. Germline assignment: CDR1 SGHDT and CDR2 YYEEEE. The primer mix had 60 Vbeta and 13 Jbeta primers. Only in-frame clones appear in the TCRdb table, and some are missing; sequencing was by immunoSEQ multiplex PCR. The data show 150,000 or so clones, roughly 79% seen once. The TCR originated in a man aged 45 to 65 in good health and CMV-seropositive. V is TRBV5-6 and J is TRBJ1-2, with 7 bases fitting TRBD1. What was sequenced was PBMCs. The CDR3 spells CASSVRDSYGYTF. CDR3 nucleotides: TGTGCCAGCAGCGTAAGGGACAGCTATGGCTACACCTTC.